The rows below give T cell receptor beta chains drawn from one sample of a study of T cells in Graves' hyperthyroidism and ophthalmopathy. TCRdb re-called the multiplex PCR reads with MiXCR, one entry per CDR3 protein. The table has about 480,000 distinct CDR3 sequences, around an eighth seen once. Sequencing used blood. These receptors originate from a young woman with Graves' hyperthyroidism. Both conserved end residues are part of each CDR3. The D gene is left open where the match is weak.

j_gene: TRBJ1-2
v_gene: TRBV6-1
d_gene: .
CDR3aa: CASVRTYGYTF

j_gene: TRBJ1-5
v_gene: TRBV27
d_gene: TRBD1
CDR3aa: CASRPGQGNHQPQHF

j_gene: TRBJ2-1
v_gene: TRBV30
d_gene: .
CDR3aa: CAWSPLAHTSQSSYNEQFF

j_gene: TRBJ1-5
v_gene: TRBV6-1
d_gene: .
CDR3aa: CASSVSGDGQPQHF

j_gene: TRBJ2-7
v_gene: TRBV20-1
d_gene: TRBD2
CDR3aa: CSAARLAGLYEQYF

j_gene: TRBJ1-3
v_gene: TRBV10-3
d_gene: TRBD1
CDR3aa: CAISVQGAGNTIYF

j_gene: TRBJ1-5
v_gene: TRBV20-1
d_gene: .
CDR3aa: CSASIGSNQPQHF

j_gene: TRBJ2-3
v_gene: TRBV19
d_gene: TRBD2
CDR3aa: CATCRTSGTTDTQYF

j_gene: TRBJ2-3
v_gene: TRBV10-3
d_gene: TRBD2
CDR3aa: CAAHRSRLAGVGSTDTQYF

j_gene: TRBJ1-5
v_gene: TRBV5-5
d_gene: .
CDR3aa: CASSFDGYSNQPQHF

j_gene: TRBJ2-3
v_gene: TRBV5-1
d_gene: .
CDR3aa: CASSLVPGAPDTQYF

j_gene: TRBJ1-1
v_gene: TRBV12-3/TRBV12-4
d_gene: .
CDR3aa: CASSLRLGNTEAFF

j_gene: TRBJ2-1
v_gene: TRBV27
d_gene: TRBD2
CDR3aa: CASSGITSGLSYNEQFF

j_gene: TRBJ1-2
v_gene: TRBV11-2
d_gene: .
CDR3aa: CAHGSESGYTF

j_gene: TRBJ2-1
v_gene: TRBV18
d_gene: .
CDR3aa: CASSSTTNGNEQFF

j_gene: TRBJ2-3
v_gene: TRBV2
d_gene: .
CDR3aa: CASSEEDLWTSTDTQYF

j_gene: TRBJ2-1
v_gene: TRBV12-3/TRBV12-4
d_gene: TRBD2
CDR3aa: CASSLLGLDNNEQFF

j_gene: TRBJ2-2
v_gene: TRBV19
d_gene: .
CDR3aa: CASSRQPANTGELFF

j_gene: TRBJ2-1
v_gene: TRBV20-1
d_gene: TRBD2
CDR3aa: CSAVGTSAYNEQFF

j_gene: TRBJ2-5
v_gene: TRBV3-1
d_gene: .
CDR3aa: CASSQETRTQYF

j_gene: TRBJ2-7
v_gene: TRBV7-9
d_gene: TRBD2
CDR3aa: CASSLIAGLREQYF

j_gene: TRBJ2-7
v_gene: TRBV12-3/TRBV12-4
d_gene: .
CDR3aa: CASSSVGLYEQYF